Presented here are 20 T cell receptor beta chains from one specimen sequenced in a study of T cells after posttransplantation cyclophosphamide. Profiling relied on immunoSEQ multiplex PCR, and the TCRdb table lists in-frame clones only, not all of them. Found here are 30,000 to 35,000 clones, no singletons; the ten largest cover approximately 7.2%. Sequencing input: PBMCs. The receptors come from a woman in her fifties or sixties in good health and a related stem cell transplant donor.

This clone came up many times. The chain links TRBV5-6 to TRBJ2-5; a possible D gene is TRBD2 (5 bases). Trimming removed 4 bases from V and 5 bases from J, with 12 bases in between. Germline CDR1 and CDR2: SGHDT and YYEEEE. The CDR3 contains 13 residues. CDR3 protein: CASSPEGGETQYF. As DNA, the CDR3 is TGTGCCAGCAGCCCTGAAGGCGGGGAGACCCAGTACTTC.

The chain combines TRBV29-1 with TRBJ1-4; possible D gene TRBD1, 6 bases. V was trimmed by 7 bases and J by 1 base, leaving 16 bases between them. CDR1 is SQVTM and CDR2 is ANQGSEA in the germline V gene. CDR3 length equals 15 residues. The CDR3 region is CSAMLMTGTNEKLFF. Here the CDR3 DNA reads TGCAGCGCCATGTTGATGACAGGAACTAATGAAAAACTGTTTTTT.

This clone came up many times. Here the CDR3 reads CASSLTSATDTQYF. CDR3 bases: TGTGCCAGCAGTTTGACTAGCGCCACAGATACGCAGTATTTT. J is TRBJ2-3 and V is TRBV12-3 or TRBV12-4, with 8 bases matching TRBD2. V gave up 3 bases and J gave up 2 bases; unmatched junction bases: 1. There are 14 residues in the CDR3.

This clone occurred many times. CDR3 DNA: TGTGCCTGGAGTGTACTGGGGGGTGAGCAGTTCTTC. It codes for CAWSVLGGEQFF. This chain links TRBV30 with TRBJ2-1, with a weak D call TRBD2 (6 bases). This CDR3 comprises 12 residues. V dropped 0 bases and J dropped 9 bases, with 9 bases sitting between them. Germline V CDR1 and CDR2: GTSNPN, SVGIG (reference sequence).

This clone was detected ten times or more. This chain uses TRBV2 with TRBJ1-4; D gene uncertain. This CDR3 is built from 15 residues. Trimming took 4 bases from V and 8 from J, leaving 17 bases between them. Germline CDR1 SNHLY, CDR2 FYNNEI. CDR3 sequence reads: CASSGTATEGEKLFF. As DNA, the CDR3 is TGTGCCAGCAGTGGCACCGCCACCGAAGGGGAAAAACTGTTTTTT.

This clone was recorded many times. CDR3 sequence reads: CASSQGTGGNNEQFF. CDR3 in DNA: TGCGCCAGCAGCCAAGGGACAGGGGGGAACAATGAGCAGTTCTTC. The V gene is TRBV4-3, the J gene TRBJ2-1, with 10 bases lining up with TRBD1. Germline loops: CDR1 LGHNA, CDR2 YSLEER. The CDR3 extends over 15 amino acids. V shed 1 base, J shed 5 bases, and the junction held 2 bases outside the gene matches.

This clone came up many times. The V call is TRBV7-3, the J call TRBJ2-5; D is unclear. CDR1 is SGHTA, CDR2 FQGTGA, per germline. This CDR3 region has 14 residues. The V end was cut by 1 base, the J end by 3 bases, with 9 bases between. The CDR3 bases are TGTGCCAGCAGCTTAAGCCAGGTCGAAGAGACCCAGTACTTC. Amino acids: CASSLSQVEETQYF.

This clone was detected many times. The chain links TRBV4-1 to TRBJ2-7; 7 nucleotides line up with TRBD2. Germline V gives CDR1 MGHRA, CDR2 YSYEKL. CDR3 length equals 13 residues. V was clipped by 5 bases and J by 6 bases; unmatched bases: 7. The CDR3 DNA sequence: TGCGCCAGCAGCTTCAGGACTAGAACCGAGCAGTACTTC. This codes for CASSFRTRTEQYF.

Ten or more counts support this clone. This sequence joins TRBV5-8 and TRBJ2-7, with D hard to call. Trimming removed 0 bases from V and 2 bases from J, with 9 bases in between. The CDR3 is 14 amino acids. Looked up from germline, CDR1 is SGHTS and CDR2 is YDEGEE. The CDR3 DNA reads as TGTGCCAGCAGCTTGGAACCAGTTCCCTACGAGCAGTACTTC. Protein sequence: CASSLEPVPYEQYF.

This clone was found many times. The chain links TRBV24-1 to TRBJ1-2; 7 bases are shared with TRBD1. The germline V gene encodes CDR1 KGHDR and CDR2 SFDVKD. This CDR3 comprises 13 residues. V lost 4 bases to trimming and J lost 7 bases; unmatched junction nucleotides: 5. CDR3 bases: TGTGCCACCAGTGAAAGGACAGGTGCTGGCTACACCTTC. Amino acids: CATSERTGAGYTF.

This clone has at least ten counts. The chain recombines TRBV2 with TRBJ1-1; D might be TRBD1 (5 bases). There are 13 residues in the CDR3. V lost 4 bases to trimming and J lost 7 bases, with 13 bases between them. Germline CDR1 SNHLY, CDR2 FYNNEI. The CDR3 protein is CASSVGRVSEAFF. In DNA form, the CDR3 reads TGTGCCAGCAGTGTCGGCAGGGTGAGTGAAGCTTTCTTT.

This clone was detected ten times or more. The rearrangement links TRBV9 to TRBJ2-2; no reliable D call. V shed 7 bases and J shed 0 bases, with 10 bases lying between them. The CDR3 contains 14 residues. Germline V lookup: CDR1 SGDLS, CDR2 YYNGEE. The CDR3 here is CASGRRTNTGELFF. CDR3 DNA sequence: TGTGCCAGCGGGCGTAGGACGAACACCGGGGAGCTGTTTTTT.

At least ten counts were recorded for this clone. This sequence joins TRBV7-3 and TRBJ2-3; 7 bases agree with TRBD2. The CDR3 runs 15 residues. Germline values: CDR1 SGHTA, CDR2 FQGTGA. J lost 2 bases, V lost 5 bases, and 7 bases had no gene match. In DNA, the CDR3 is TGTGCCAGCAGCCCAGGCGGGAGAAACACAGATACGCAGTATTTT. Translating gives CASSPGGRNTDTQYF.

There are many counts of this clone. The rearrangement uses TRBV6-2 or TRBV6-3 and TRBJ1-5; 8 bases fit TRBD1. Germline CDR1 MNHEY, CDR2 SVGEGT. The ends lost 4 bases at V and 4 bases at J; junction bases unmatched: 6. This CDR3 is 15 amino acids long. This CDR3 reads CASSLTGGGNQPQHF. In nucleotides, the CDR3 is TGTGCCAGCAGTTTAACAGGGGGGGGTAATCAGCCCCAGCATTTT.

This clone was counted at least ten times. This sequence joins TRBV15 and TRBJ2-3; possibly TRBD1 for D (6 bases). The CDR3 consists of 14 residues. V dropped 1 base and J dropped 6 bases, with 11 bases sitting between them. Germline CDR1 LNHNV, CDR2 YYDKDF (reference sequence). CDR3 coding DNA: TGTGCCACCAGCAGAGGCCAGGGGACGGATACGCAGTATTTT. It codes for CATSRGQGTDTQYF.

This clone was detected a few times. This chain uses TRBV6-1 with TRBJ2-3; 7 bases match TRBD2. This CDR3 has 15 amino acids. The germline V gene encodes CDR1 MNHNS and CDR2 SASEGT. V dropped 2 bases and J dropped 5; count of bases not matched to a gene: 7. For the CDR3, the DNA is TGTGCCAGCAGTGAACGGCGGGAGATCTTAGATACGCAGTATTTT. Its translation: CASSERREILDTQYF.

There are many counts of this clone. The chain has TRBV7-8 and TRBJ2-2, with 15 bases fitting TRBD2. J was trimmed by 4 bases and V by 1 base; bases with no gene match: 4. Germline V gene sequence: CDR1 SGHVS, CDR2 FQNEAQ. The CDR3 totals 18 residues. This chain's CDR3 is CASSLDAGLAGGTGELFF. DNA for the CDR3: TGTGCCAGCAGCTTAGATGCGGGACTAGCGGGGGGCACCGGGGAGCTGTTTTTT. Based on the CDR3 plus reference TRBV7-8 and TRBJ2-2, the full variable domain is GAGVSQSPRYKVAKRGQDVALRCDPISGHVSLFWYQQALGQGPEFLTYFQNEAQLDKSGLPSDRFFAERPEGSVSTLKIQRTQQEDSAVYLCASSLDAGLAGGTGELFFGEGSRLTVL.

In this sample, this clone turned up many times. CDR3 residues: CASSQAGVRPNTEAFF. Here the CDR3 DNA reads TGCGCCAGCAGCCAGGCGGGGGTGAGACCGAACACTGAAGCTTTCTTT. V usage is TRBV5-1 and J usage is TRBJ1-1, with D perhaps TRBD1 (5 bases). The CDR3 totals 16 residues. Trimming cost V 4 bases and J 1 base, with 17 bases left between them. Germline CDR1 is SGHRS and CDR2 is YFSETQ.

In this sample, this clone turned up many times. The CDR3 reads CASSSQRGYNEQFF. CDR3 nucleotide sequence: TGTGCCAGCAGCTCACAGCGGGGGTACAATGAGCAGTTCTTC. The genes are TRBV5-5 and TRBJ2-1; 8 nucleotides line up with TRBD2. Germline values: CDR1 SGHKS, CDR2 YYEKEE (reference sequence). The CDR3 covers 14 residues. With 3 bases clipped from V and 4 bases from J, the junction kept 3 bases outside the gene matches.

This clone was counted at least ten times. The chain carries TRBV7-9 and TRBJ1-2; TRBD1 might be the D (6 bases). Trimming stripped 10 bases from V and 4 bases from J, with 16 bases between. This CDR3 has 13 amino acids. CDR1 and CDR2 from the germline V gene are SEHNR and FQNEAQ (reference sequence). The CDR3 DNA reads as TGTGCCACTCAACACAGGGTAGGCTATGGCTACACCTTC. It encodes CATQHRVGYGYTF.